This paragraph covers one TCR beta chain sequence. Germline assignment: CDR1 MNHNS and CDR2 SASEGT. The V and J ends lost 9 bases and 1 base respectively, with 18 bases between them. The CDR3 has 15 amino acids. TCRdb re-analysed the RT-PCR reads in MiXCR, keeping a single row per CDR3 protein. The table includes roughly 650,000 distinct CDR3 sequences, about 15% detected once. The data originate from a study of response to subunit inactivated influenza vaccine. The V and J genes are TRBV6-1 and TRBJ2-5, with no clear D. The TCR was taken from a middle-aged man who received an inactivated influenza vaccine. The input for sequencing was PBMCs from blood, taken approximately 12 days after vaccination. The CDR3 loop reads CASLRRPLAQETQYF. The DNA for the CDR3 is TGTGCCAGTCTACGCCGGCCCCTGGCCCAAGAGACCCAGTACTTC.